Listed below are T cell receptor beta chains from one sample, sequenced in a study of blood T cell repertoires in COVID-19. Sequenced by immunoSEQ multiplex PCR; TCRdb stores in-frame clones only, minus some. The sample includes nearly 350,000 clones, approximately 84% of them seen just once. The source material was PBMCs or T cells enriched from blood (not recorded which). Receptor source: a woman younger than 45 who had recovered from COVID-19. The CDR3 runs from the conserved cysteine through the conserved F or W. D genes are given only for firm matches. Some rows have no size entry. The others give once, few or many, or a class for an expanded clone.

j_call clone_size d_call v_call cdr3_aa cdr3_nt
TRBJ2-7 NA NA TRBV9 CASSVGRGGGYEQYF TGTGCCAGCAGCGTGGGGAGGGGAGGGGGCTACGAGCAGTACTTC
TRBJ2-1 NA TRBD2 TRBV9 CASSVPGLAGLDEQFF TGTGCCAGCAGCGTACCGGGACTAGCGGGGTTAGATGAGCAGTTCTTC
TRBJ1-1 NA TRBD1 TRBV10-3 CAIWDSFTEAFF TGTGCCATCTGGGACAGTTTCACTGAAGCTTTCTTT
TRBJ2-1 NA NA TRBV14 CASSAIGVGFYNEQFF TGTGCCAGCAGCGCGATCGGAGTTGGGTTCTACAATGAGCAGTTCTTC
TRBJ2-5 NA NA TRBV27 CASSPTPYGETQYF TGTGCCAGCAGTCCGACACCGTATGGAGAGACCCAGTACTTC
TRBJ1-2 NA NA TRBV29-1 CSVEGGGYGYTF TGCAGCGTTGAAGGGGGGGGTTATGGCTACACCTTC
TRBJ1-1 NA NA TRBV6-5 CASSLRQPMNTEAFF TGTGCCAGCAGTCTCCGACAACCTATGAACACTGAAGCTTTCTTT
TRBJ1-2 NA TRBD1 TRBV12-3/TRBV12-4 CASSLARGGYTF TGTGCCAGCAGCCTTGCCAGGGGGGGCTACACCTTC
TRBJ1-4 NA TRBD1 TRBV27 CASSWQGANEKLFF TGTGCCAGCAGTTGGCAGGGGGCTAATGAAAAACTGTTTTTT
TRBJ2-3 NA TRBD1 TRBV6-5 CASSYSRDRRYTQYF TGTGCCAGCAGTTATTCCCGGGACAGGAGATACACGCAGTATTTT
TRBJ2-5 NA TRBD1 TRBV28 CASSPGTAVYQETQYF TGTGCCAGCAGCCCCGGGACAGCGGTTTACCAAGAGACCCAGTACTTC
TRBJ2-3 NA TRBD2 TRBV5-1 CASSYSSGGVADTQYF TGCGCCAGCAGCTACTCTAGCGGGGGGGTAGCAGATACGCAGTATTTT
TRBJ1-1 few NA TRBV7-2 CASSLDMNTEAFF TGTGCCAGCAGCCTCGACATGAACACTGAAGCTTTCTTT
TRBJ1-1 NA TRBD1 TRBV6-5 CASIMTGTNTEAFF TGTGCCAGCATCATGACAGGGACAAACACTGAAGCTTTCTTT